The sequence of this TCR beta chain was determined in a study of blood T cell repertoires in COVID-19. Turning to the study itself: Samples of COVID-19 (acute and convalescent) were obtained from the United States, Italy and Spain. T cells, B-cell-depleted T cells, or PBMCs provided the cDNA or gDNA that served as material.

The cohort comprised adults aged about 18 to 90 years residing in about two dozen US areas. V was cut by 5 bases and J by 6 bases, with 14 bases left in between. This CDR3 region has 14 residues. Germline CDR1 is SGHVS and CDR2 is FQNEAQ. Authors' analysis steps: Amplification from reference gene primers served as the basis for estimated nucleated cell counts. Here immunoSEQ multiplex PCR was the method, and the copy in TCRdb shows in-frame clones only, minus some. D and trimming come from the DNA, and the V and J calls and clone size come from that table. The sample contains around 360,000 clones, over 75% of which appear only once.

Source material: PBMCs or T cells enriched from blood (not recorded which). The chain couples TRBV7-8 to TRBJ2-1; D is ambiguous. The TCR originated in a woman aged 25 to 45 who had recovered from COVID-19. The CDR3 bases are TGTGCCAGCAGCGCAAAGGAGACCGTCAATGAGCAGTTCTTC. Its translation is CASSAKETVNEQFF.